This T cell receptor beta chain emerged from a study of blood T cell repertoires in COVID-19. This clone has a single count. CDR3 length equals 15 residues. V shed 6 bases and J 8 bases; nucleotides not matched to a gene: 9. Looked up from germline, CDR1 is LNHDA and CDR2 is SQIVND (reference sequence). The study assigned cohorts using participant-reported clinical history. Recovered Cohort 3 donors showed two negative PCRs, clearance, or symptom resolution. Profiled with immunoSEQ multiplex PCR; TCRdb holds only in-frame clones, not every one. The sample shows approximately 290,000 clones, over 75% of them seen only once.

J is TRBJ2-1 and V is TRBV19; 11 positions agree with TRBD2. Material for sequencing was PBMCs or T cells enriched from blood (not recorded which). The clonotype comes from a woman younger than 45 who had recovered from COVID-19. CDR3 protein: CASSSSGRAGDEQFF. CDR3 sequence (DNA): TGTGCCAGTAGCAGTAGCGGGAGGGCCGGGGATGAGCAGTTCTTC.